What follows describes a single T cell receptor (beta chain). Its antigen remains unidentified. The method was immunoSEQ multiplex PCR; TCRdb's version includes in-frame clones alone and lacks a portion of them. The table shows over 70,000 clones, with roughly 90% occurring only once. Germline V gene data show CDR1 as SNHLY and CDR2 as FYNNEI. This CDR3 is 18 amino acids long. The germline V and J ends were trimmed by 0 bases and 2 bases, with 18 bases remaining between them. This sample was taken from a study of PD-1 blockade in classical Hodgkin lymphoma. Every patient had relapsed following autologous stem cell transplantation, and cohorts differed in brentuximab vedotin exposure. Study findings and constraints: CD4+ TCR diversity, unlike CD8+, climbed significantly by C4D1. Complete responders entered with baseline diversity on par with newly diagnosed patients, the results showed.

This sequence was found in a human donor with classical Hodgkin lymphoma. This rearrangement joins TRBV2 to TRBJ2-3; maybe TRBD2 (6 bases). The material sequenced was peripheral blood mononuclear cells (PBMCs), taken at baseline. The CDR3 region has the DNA TGTGCCAGCAGTGAAGCGCTTGGAGGTAGCGGCCTCACAGATACGCAGTATTTT. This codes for CASSEALGGSGLTDTQYF.